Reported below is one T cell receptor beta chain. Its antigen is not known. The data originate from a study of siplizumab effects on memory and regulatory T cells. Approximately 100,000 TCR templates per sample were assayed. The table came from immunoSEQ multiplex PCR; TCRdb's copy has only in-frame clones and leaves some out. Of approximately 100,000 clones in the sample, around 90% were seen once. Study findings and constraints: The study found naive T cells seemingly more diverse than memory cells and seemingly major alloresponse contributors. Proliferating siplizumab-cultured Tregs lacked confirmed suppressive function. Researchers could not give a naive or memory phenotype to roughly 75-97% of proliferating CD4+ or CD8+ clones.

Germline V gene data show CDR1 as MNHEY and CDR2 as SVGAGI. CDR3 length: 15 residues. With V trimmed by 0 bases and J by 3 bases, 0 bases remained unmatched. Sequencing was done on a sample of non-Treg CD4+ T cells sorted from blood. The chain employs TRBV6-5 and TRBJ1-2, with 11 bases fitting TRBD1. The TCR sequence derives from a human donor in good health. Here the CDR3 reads CASSYSGQGDYGYTF. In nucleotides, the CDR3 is TGTGCCAGCAGTTACTCGGGACAGGGGGACTATGGCTACACCTTC.